This TCR beta chain was sequenced during a study of blood T cell repertoires in COVID-19. Study overall: Samples representing acute and convalescent COVID-19 were sourced from the United States, Italy and Spain.

Per the original methods: Amplification of reference gene primers was used by the study to estimate nucleated cell counts. Only in-frame clones appear in the TCRdb table, and some are missing; sequencing was by immunoSEQ multiplex PCR. V and J calls and clone size follow that table, whereas D and trimming were derived from the DNA. The sample comprises tens of thousands of clones, around 75% of which are singletons, and roughly 61% rests with the top ten. The CDR3 is 12 residues long. CDR1 is ENHRY, CDR2 SYGVKD, per germline. The V end lost 5 bases, the J end lost 3 bases, and 7 bases lay between the germline ends.

This sequence originates from an elderly man with acute or convalescent COVID-19. The chain recombines TRBV10-3 with TRBJ1-1; D unresolved. Sequencing was carried out using peripheral blood. The CDR3 here is CAISRGYTEAFF. The CDR3 nucleotides are TGTGCCATCAGTCGGGGTTACACTGAAGCTTTCTTT.